A single sample gave rise to the 21 T cell receptor beta chains below, sequenced in a study of T cells in Graves' hyperthyroidism and ophthalmopathy. What was amplified from RNA transcripts were TCR beta CDR3 regions. First-round RT-PCR of the TCR CDR3 relied on the HTBI primer set. Each CDR3 protein gets one entry after TCRdb re-called the multiplex PCR reads with MiXCR. The sample has approximately 700,000 distinct CDR3 sequences; roughly 45% are singletons. The sample comprised peripheral blood or thyroid tissue (not recorded which). The receptor set was obtained from an adult man with Graves' disease, either hyperthyroidism or ophthalmopathy (not recorded which).

Points on this clonotype: A much larger clone lies a single base off, so this may be a read error. V is TRBV9 and J is TRBJ1-1; D perhaps matches TRBD1 (6 bases). Germline assignment: CDR1 SGDLS and CDR2 YYNGEE. V was cut by 3 bases and J by 8 bases, with 11 bases left in between. CDR3 size: 12 residues. The DNA of the CDR3 is TGTGCCAGCAGCGGAGTCGGGACAGAAGCTTTCTTT. This codes for CASSGVGTEAFF.

The chain combines TRBV20-1 with TRBJ1-2, with D unclear. Trimming stripped 8 bases from V and 2 bases from J, with 15 bases between. The CDR3 contains 13 residues. Germline lookup yields CDR1 DFQATT and CDR2 SNEGSKA (reference sequence). The chain's CDR3 is CSYSVAGNYGYTF. The CDR3 coding sequence is TGCAGTTACTCGGTGGCGGGGAACTATGGCTACACCTTC.

This chain joins TRBV29-1 and TRBJ2-5; D possibly uses TRBD1 or TRBD2 (6 bases each). Trimming removed 0 bases at V and 3 bases at J, with 20 bases between. CDR1 is SQVTM and CDR2 is ANQGSEA in the germline V gene. The CDR3 has 17 residues. The DNA of the CDR3 is TGCAGCGTTGAAGAACTGGTCGATACGGGGGCCAAAGAGACCCAGTACTTC. Encoded protein: CSVEELVDTGAKETQYF.

The chain employs TRBV24-1 and TRBJ2-7; D is possibly TRBD1 (6 bases). The CDR3 consists of 14 residues. Trimming cost V 3 bases and J 3 bases, with 11 bases left between them. CDR1 KGHDR and CDR2 SFDVKD come from the germline V gene. CDR3 in amino acids: CATSDAGQSYEQYF. CDR3 nucleotide sequence: TGTGCCACCAGTGATGCAGGACAGAGCTACGAGCAGTACTTC.

Concerning this clonotype itself: A junction end diverges from the germline sequence, so it may reflect a read error. This chain uses TRBV6-5 with TRBJ2-5; 9 bases map to TRBD2. Looked up from germline, CDR1 is MNHEY and CDR2 is SVGAGI. The CDR3 has 16 residues. DNA of the CDR3: TGTGCCAGCAGTTACGGACTAGCGAGTCAGGAAGAGACCCGGTACTTC. This sequence encodes CASSYGLASQEETRYF.

In its sample, this clonotype was seen many times. V and J are TRBV7-6 and TRBJ1-6, with D uncertain. The CDR3 sequence is 14 residues long. V was pared by 5 bases and J by 3 bases, with 8 bases between. CDR1 and CDR2 (germline): SGHVS, FNYEAQ. The CDR3 sequence is CASSHEGYNSPLHF. CDR3 bases: TGTGCCAGCAGCCACGAGGGCTATAATTCACCCCTCCACTTT.

This clonotype was recorded many times. This chain links TRBV10-3 with TRBJ1-5, with D possibly being TRBD1 (6 bases). The CDR3 extends over 17 amino acids. Deletions cut 5 bases from V and 0 bases from J, with 17 bases between. Germline values: CDR1 ENHRY, CDR2 SYGVKD. In nucleotides, the CDR3 is TGTGCCATCAGTCCGTCAGGGGTAGGCTATAGCAATCAGCCCCAGCATTTT. The encoded protein is CAISPSGVGYSNQPQHF.

This clonotype was seen ten or more times. This chain uses TRBV7-9 with TRBJ1-2; the D is unclear. Germline CDR1 and CDR2: SEHNR and FQNEAQ (reference sequence). The V gene lost 2 bases and the J gene lost 8 bases, with 9 bases spanning the gap. The length of the CDR3 is 12 residues. The DNA of the CDR3 is TGTGCCAGCAGCTTAATCACTGGCGGCTACACCTTC. Translating it yields CASSLITGGYTF.

The V call is TRBV29-1, the J call TRBJ2-5; 11 bases fit TRBD2. The CDR3 runs to 14 residues. With 4 bases clipped from V and 5 bases from J, the junction kept 6 bases outside the gene matches. Looked up from germline, CDR1 is SQVTM and CDR2 is ANQGSEA. CDR3 nucleotides: TGCAGCGTTGCGACTAGCGGGACGGGTGAGACCCAGTACTTC. It codes for CSVATSGTGETQYF.

This rearrangement joins TRBV5-4 to TRBJ1-1; 7 bases map to TRBD1. The CDR3 totals 14 residues. Trimming took 4 bases from V and 1 from J; bases not matched to a gene: 4. Germline loops: CDR1 SGHNT, CDR2 YYREEE (reference sequence). The CDR3 protein is CASSRGQKNTEAFF. In nucleotides, the CDR3 is TGTGCCAGCAGCAGGGGACAGAAGAACACTGAAGCTTTCTTT.

The CDR3 here is CASSLDGGSTEAFF. CDR3 nucleotides: TGTGCCAGCAGTCTCGATGGGGGGAGTACTGAAGCTTTCTTT. The chain carries TRBV12-3 or TRBV12-4 and TRBJ1-1, with D perhaps TRBD1 (5 bases). This CDR3 spans 14 amino acids. V was shortened by 5 bases and J by 5 bases, with 15 bases between the two germline ends.

The V gene is TRBV2, the J gene TRBJ2-7, with 7 bases fitting TRBD1. The CDR3 runs to 15 residues. The junction had 8 bases not matched to a gene; V was cut back by 6 bases and J by 0 bases. Germline CDR1 and CDR2: SNHLY and FYNNEI. The CDR3 DNA reads TGTGCCAGCAGGGACCGGGACAGAAGCTCCTACGAGCAGTACTTC. Translation gives CASRDRDRSSYEQYF.

This clonotype turned up a few times. The gene calls are TRBV7-9 and TRBJ1-1; TRBD1 agrees at 8 bases. With V trimmed by 3 bases and J by 4 bases, 7 bases remained unmatched. The CDR3 extends over 15 amino acids. Per the germline V gene, CDR1 is SEHNR and CDR2 is FQNEAQ (reference sequence). The CDR3: CASSFLTGVITEAFF. The DNA of the CDR3 is TGTGCCAGCAGCTTCCTGACAGGGGTGATCACTGAAGCTTTCTTT. Filled out from reference TRBV7-9 and TRBJ1-1, the complete variable domain reads DTGVSQNPRHKITKRGQNVTFRCDPISEHNRLYWYRQTLGQGPEFLTYFQNEAQLEKSRLLSDRFSAERPKGSFSTLEIQRTEQGDSAMYLCASSFLTGVITEAFFGQGTRLTVV.

In its sample, this clonotype was seen many times. The chain has TRBV20-1 and TRBJ2-5; 7 bases are a match to TRBD1. Looked up from germline, CDR1 is DFQATT and CDR2 is SNEGSKA (reference sequence). The trim removed 6 bases at V and 3 bases at J, leaving 7 bases unmatched. CDR3 length equals 13 residues. CDR3 loop: CSATSDREETQYF. As DNA, the CDR3 is TGCAGTGCCACCTCCGACAGGGAAGAGACCCAGTACTTC.

This chain links TRBV19 with TRBJ1-1; D is undetermined. The CDR3 runs to 13 residues. Trimming shortened V by 9 bases and J by 1 base, and 12 bases separated the two germline ends. The germline V gene encodes CDR1 LNHDA and CDR2 SQIVND (reference sequence). CDR3 loop: CASLSRGNTEAFF. The DNA of the CDR3 is TGTGCCAGCTTGTCCAGAGGGAACACTGAAGCTTTCTTT.

This chain connects TRBV10-3 to TRBJ1-5; 7 nucleotides line up with TRBD1. This CDR3 spans 12 amino acids. CDR1 is ENHRY and CDR2 is SYGVKD in the germline V gene. This CDR3 reads CVMTGNNQPQHF. CDR3 DNA: TGTGTTATGACAGGGAACAATCAGCCCCAGCATTTT.

V gene TRBV15 combines with J gene TRBJ1-6; D is ambiguous. Germline CDR1 and CDR2: LNHNV and YYDKDF (reference sequence). CDR3 length: 14 residues. V lost 3 bases and J 5 bases, leaving 8 bases between the germline ends. The CDR3 sequence: CATSRDTDNSPLHF. For the CDR3, the DNA is TGTGCCACCAGCAGGGATACGGATAATTCACCCCTCCACTTT.

The chain combines TRBV10-3 with TRBJ2-7, with 7 bases aligning to TRBD1. Germline-derived CDR1 and CDR2 are ENHRY and SYGVKD. The V gene end was trimmed by 0 bases and the J gene end by 1 base; junction bases not matched to a gene: 12. This CDR3 is 18 amino acids long. The CDR3 here is CAISESEWDSRRSYEQYF. CDR3 sequence (DNA): TGTGCCATCAGTGAGTCAGAATGGGACAGTAGGCGGTCCTACGAGCAGTACTTC.

This clonotype was recorded at least ten times. V is TRBV7-8 and J is TRBJ2-5; 10 bases fit TRBD1. V was clipped by 10 bases and J by 0 bases; unmatched bases: 5. Germline V CDR1 and CDR2: SGHVS, FQNEAQ. The CDR3 covers 14 residues. The DNA for the CDR3 is TGTGCCACAGGGACAGGGGCCTACCAAGAGACCCAGTACTTC. Its translation is CATGTGAYQETQYF.

The chain uses TRBV12-3 or TRBV12-4 and TRBJ1-1, with no clear D. The CDR3 contains 11 residues. V was pared by 6 bases and J by 8 bases, with 10 bases between. The CDR3 here is CASSRRREAFF. CDR3 nucleotides: TGTGCCAGCAGCCGACGAAGGGAAGCTTTCTTT.

To note about this clonotype: A much larger clone sits a single nucleotide away, making a read error possible. The chain has TRBV29-1 and TRBJ1-1, with D maybe TRBD1 (5 bases). This CDR3 comprises 12 residues. The V end lost 4 bases, the J end lost 3 bases, and 9 bases lay between the germline ends. CDR1 is SQVTM, CDR2 ANQGSEA, per germline. The CDR3 sequence: CSVARGDTEAFF. CDR3 nucleotides: TGCAGCGTTGCACGGGGCGACACTGAAGCTTTCTTT.